The rows below give T cell receptor beta chains drawn from one sample of a study of memory CD4+ T cells and cytomegalovirus serostatus. Profiling relied on immunoSEQ multiplex PCR, and the TCRdb table lists in-frame clones only, not all of them. The profile covers 40,000 to 55,000 clones, with about 83% appearing a single time and roughly 2% taken by the ten largest. The specimen was memory CD4+ T cells from blood. The receptors originated from an adult in good health and CMV-seropositive. Both conserved end residues are part of each CDR3. D genes are given only for firm matches. Size tells how often a clone was seen (once, few, many) or the class of an expanded clone, and some rows leave it out.

V gene	clone size	D gene	J gene	CDR3 protein	CDR3 DNA
TRBV2	few	TRBD2	TRBJ2-5	CASTPGLAGGETQYF	TGTGCCAGCACCCCGGGACTAGCAGGAGGGGAGACCCAGTACTTC
TRBV5-1	once	.	TRBJ1-6	CASSLGIRGSPLHF	TGCGCCAGCAGCTTGGGAATTCGGGGTTCACCCCTCCACTTT
TRBV7-8	.	.	TRBJ1-1	CASSSTEGRTEAFF	TGTGCCAGCAGCTCGACCGAGGGGCGGACTGAAGCTTTCTTT
TRBV28	few	.	TRBJ1-5	CASTEEGMPQHF	TGTGCCAGCACTGAGGAAGGGATGCCCCAGCATTTT
TRBV4-2	.	TRBD2	TRBJ2-5	CASSQGSASGKETQYF	TGTGCCAGCAGCCAAGGTTCGGCTAGCGGAAAAGAGACCCAGTACTTC
TRBV4-1	.	.	TRBJ2-1	CASSHRPAGSSYNEQFF	TGCGCCAGCAGCCATCGACCGGCAGGGAGCTCCTACAATGAGCAGTTCTTC
TRBV2	.	.	TRBJ2-4	CASSKLRESKNIQYF	TGTGCCAGCAGTAAACTAAGGGAGTCCAAAAACATTCAGTACTTC
TRBV5-5	.	TRBD1	TRBJ1-2	CASSLEVTPGQGVYGYTF	TGTGCCAGCAGCTTGGAAGTAACCCCCGGACAGGGTGTTTATGGCTACACCTTC
TRBV6-5	.	.	TRBJ1-2	CASTLGRSYGYTF	TGTGCCAGCACCCTGGGACGGTCCTATGGCTACACCTTC
TRBV5-1	.	.	TRBJ1-3	CASSLDGGAGNTIYF	TGCGCCAGCAGCTTGGATGGGGGAGCTGGAAACACCATATATTTT
TRBV7-3	once	TRBD2	TRBJ2-1	CASSLTSETNEQFF	TGTGCCAGCAGTTTGACTAGCGAGACCAATGAGCAGTTCTTC
TRBV18	.	.	TRBJ2-2	CASYRARVTGELFF	TGTGCCAGCTACAGGGCCCGAGTCACCGGGGAGCTGTTTTTT
TRBV2	.	.	TRBJ2-5	CASSGYRETQYF	TGTGCCAGCAGTGGTTACCGGGAGACCCAGTACTTC
TRBV4-1	.	.	TRBJ2-3	CASSQPGRSTDTQYF	TGCGCCAGCAGCCAGCCTGGGCGCAGCACAGATACGCAGTATTTT
TRBV15	.	.	TRBJ1-2	CATSRDRNRVNYGYTF	TGTGCCACCAGCAGAGACAGGAACAGGGTTAATTATGGCTACACCTTC
TRBV7-6	.	.	TRBJ2-5	CASSLGRQETQYF	TGTGCCAGCAGCTTGGGCAGACAAGAGACCCAGTACTTC
TRBV6-1	.	.	TRBJ2-7	CASSEAAGGYEQYF	TGTGCCAGCAGTGAAGCGGCAGGCGGGTACGAGCAGTACTTC
TRBV5-1	.	.	TRBJ2-1	CASSLGPEGPYNEQFF	TGCGCCAGCAGCTTGGGTCCGGAGGGCCCCTACAATGAGCAGTTCTTC
TRBV12-5	.	TRBD1	TRBJ2-2	CASGTGAGAGELFF	TGTGCTAGTGGCACAGGGGCAGGGGCCGGGGAGCTGTTTTTT
TRBV6-1	.	.	TRBJ1-6	CASSEMGTRSSPLHF	TGTGCCAGCAGTGAAATGGGCACCCGGAGTTCACCCCTCCACTTT
TRBV29-1	.	.	TRBJ1-1	CSALQQANTEAFF	TGCAGCGCCCTCCAGCAGGCGAACACTGAAGCTTTCTTT
TRBV10-3	medium-sized	.	TRBJ2-2	CAISQVDGELFF	TGTGCCATCAGTCAGGTGGACGGGGAGCTGTTTTTT
TRBV7-9	.	.	TRBJ2-3	CASSLEPVRLRDTQYF	TGTGCCAGCAGCTTAGAACCGGTGAGGCTCCGGGATACGCAGTATTTT
TRBV5-8	.	.	TRBJ1-6	CASSFNSPLHF	TGTGCCAGCAGCTTCAACTCACCCCTCCACTTT
TRBV28	.	.	TRBJ1-2	CASSLHNRALNYGYTF	TGTGCCAGCAGTTTACATAACAGGGCCCTTAACTATGGCTACACCTTC
TRBV4-3	.	TRBD1	TRBJ2-3	CASSGSPGQASTDTQYF	TGCGCCAGCAGCGGCTCTCCGGGACAGGCGAGCACAGATACGCAGTATTTT
TRBV6-6	.	.	TRBJ1-2	CASRGSYGYTF	TGTGCCAGCAGAGGGAGCTATGGCTACACCTTC
TRBV5-6	.	.	TRBJ2-3	CASSFGDSGRAQYF	TGTGCCAGCAGCTTCGGTGACTCCGGCAGGGCGCAGTATTTT
TRBV18	.	.	TRBJ2-7	CASSLDTYYEQYF	TGTGCCAGCTCACTTGACACGTACTACGAGCAGTACTTC
TRBV7-9	.	.	TRBJ1-1	CASSLGAGVSTEAFF	TGTGCCAGCAGCTTGGGTGCAGGGGTTTCCACTGAAGCTTTCTTT
TRBV28	.	.	TRBJ1-2	CAIGPGSVGGYTF	TGTGCCATCGGACCAGGGTCAGTAGGAGGCTACACCTTC
TRBV15	.	.	TRBJ2-2	CATSRDSDTTTGELFF	TGTGCCACCAGCAGAGATTCGGACACCACCACCGGGGAGCTGTTTTTT
TRBV7-9	.	.	TRBJ2-3	CASTRGATQYF	TGTGCCAGTACAAGGGGAGCTACGCAGTATTTT
TRBV6-6	.	.	TRBJ2-5	CASSYSGRGGQETQYF	TGTGCCAGCAGTTACTCAGGCAGGGGAGGCCAAGAGACCCAGTACTTC
TRBV27	.	TRBD1	TRBJ2-7	CASSLSRATGNEQYF	TGTGCCAGCAGTTTATCTAGAGCGACAGGGAACGAGCAGTACTTC
TRBV5-1	.	.	TRBJ2-6	CASKETGANVLTF	TGCGCCAGCAAGGAAACTGGGGCCAACGTCCTGACTTTC
TRBV19	once	.	TRBJ2-2	CASSLWYRRDTYTGELFF	TGTGCCAGTAGCCTATGGTACCGCCGGGACACCTACACCGGGGAGCTGTTTTTT
TRBV7-9	once	.	TRBJ1-4	CAINSGATNEKLFF	TGTGCCATAAATTCAGGAGCAACTAATGAAAAACTGTTTTTT
TRBV18	.	.	TRBJ1-1	CASSLISRNTEAFF	TGTGCCAGCTCACTCATATCAAGGAACACTGAAGCTTTCTTT
TRBV6-7	.	.	TRBJ1-4	CASPWAKGRGTNEKLFF	TGTGCCTCTCCCTGGGCCAAGGGAAGAGGGACTAATGAAAAACTGTTTTTT